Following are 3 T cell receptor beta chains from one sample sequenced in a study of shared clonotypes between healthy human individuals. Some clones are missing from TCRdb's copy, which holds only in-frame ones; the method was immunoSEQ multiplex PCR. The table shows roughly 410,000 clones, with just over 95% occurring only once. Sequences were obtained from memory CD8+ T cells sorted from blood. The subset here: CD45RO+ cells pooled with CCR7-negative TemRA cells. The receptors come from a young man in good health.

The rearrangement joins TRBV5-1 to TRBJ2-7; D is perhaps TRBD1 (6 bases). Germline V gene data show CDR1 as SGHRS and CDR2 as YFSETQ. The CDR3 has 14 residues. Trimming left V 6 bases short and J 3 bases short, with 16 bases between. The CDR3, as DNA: TGCGCCAGCAACGAAGGCTCACAGGGCTACGAGCAGTACTTC. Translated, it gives CASNEGSQGYEQYF.

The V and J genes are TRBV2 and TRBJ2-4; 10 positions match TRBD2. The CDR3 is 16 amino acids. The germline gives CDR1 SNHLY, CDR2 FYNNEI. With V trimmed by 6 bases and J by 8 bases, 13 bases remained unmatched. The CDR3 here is CASRWSSLAGEDIQYF. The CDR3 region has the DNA TGTGCCAGCAGATGGAGTAGCCTAGCGGGAGAAGACATTCAGTACTTC.

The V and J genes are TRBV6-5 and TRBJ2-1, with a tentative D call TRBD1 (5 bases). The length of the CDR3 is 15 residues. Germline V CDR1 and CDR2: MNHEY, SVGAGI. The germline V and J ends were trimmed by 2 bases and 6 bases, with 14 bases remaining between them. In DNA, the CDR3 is TGTGCCAGCAGTTACGACAGTAGGGGTGTCAATGAGCAGTTCTTC. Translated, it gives CASSYDSRGVNEQFF.